This T cell receptor (beta chain) originates from a study of blood T cell repertoires in COVID-19 (TCRdb year 2020). Regarding the study in general: Samples from collaborators originated in the United States, Italy and Spain and spanned both the acute and convalescent phases of COVID-19. Nearly every sample came with metadata listing a de-identified subject ID, COVID-19 status, age in years and sex. The material from the prospective study consisted of cDNA or gDNA derived from T cells, B-cell-depleted T cells, or PBMCs. HLA class I and class II types, where available, came from metadata supplied by the sample provider rather than from assay-based typing. Subjects who had been exposed to COVID-19, were actively infected with it, or had recovered from it provided the deeply sampled blood TCRbeta repertoires that made up the dataset. The samples were drawn from two sources: the first 160 participants of the ongoing ImmuneRACE study, and over 1,000 subjects contributed by 6 global collaborators. The repertoires were released in a freely available public database intended as a resource for research on the immune response to SARS-CoV-2.

In the prospective study, participants were about 18 to 100 years old, resided in about two dozen geographic areas of the United States, and were enrolled through a virtual design. In the prospective study, cohorts were assigned on the basis of participant-reported clinical history obtained from a screening survey and a study questionnaire. Recovered participants in ImmuneRACE Cohort 3 were defined by two consecutive negative NP/OP PCR tests, clearance by a healthcare professional, or resolution of symptoms. In the prospective study, mobile phlebotomists collected whole blood, serum and a nasopharyngeal or oropharyngeal swab from each participant. Prospective study participants could optionally give additional blood draws and questionnaires over an approximately 2-month period. Before DNA extraction, prospective study blood samples were shipped either frozen or at room temperature. The CDR1 and CDR2 encoded by the germline V gene are MDHEN and SYDVKM. The CDR3 runs 13 amino acids, cysteine and phenylalanine included. Of the read, only the CDR3 DNA is kept; its 39 bases are in frame from base 1. The germline V and J ends show losses of 4 bases and 6 bases respectively, and no gene match explains 4 bases of the junction.

Regarding this clone: Which antigen it targets is not known. No qualities accompany the bases; no much larger clone lies one base away.

What the study reported, not specific to this receptor: Clinical and demographic metadata were provided uncurated, with the amount varying by source and participant.

TCRbeta CDR3 regions were amplified from genomic DNA by means of the immunoSEQ Assay, a bias-controlled multiplex PCR. The original methods were these. Nucleated cell counts per sample were estimated from amplification of reference gene primers within the assay. Sequence reads were collapsed and filtered to measure the absolute abundance of every unique TCRbeta CDR3 rearrangement. For each sample, productive Simpson clonality was calculated as the square root of Simpson's diversity index across productive rearrangements. Imported from immuneACCESS, the table was reduced by TCRdb to in-frame sequences with V and J called. These copies leave out some clones; in studies compared against another copy, an unresolved V gene accounts for under half, and the cause of the remainder is not known. That table is the source of V, J and clone size, and D and trimming were worked out from the DNA. The sample table records some 200,000 clones; approximately 84% of these occur just once. Around 7% of the sample is in the top ten clones.

This clonotype was obtained from a man aged 35 to 55 who had recovered from COVID-19. The sample comprised PBMCs or T cells enriched from blood (not recorded which). The rearrangement joined TRBV28 to TRBJ1-2; TRBD1 aligns with 8 central bases. The CDR3 is CASSSLQGDGYTF. The base sequence is TGTGCCAGCAGTTCTCTACAGGGGGATGGCTACACCTTC.